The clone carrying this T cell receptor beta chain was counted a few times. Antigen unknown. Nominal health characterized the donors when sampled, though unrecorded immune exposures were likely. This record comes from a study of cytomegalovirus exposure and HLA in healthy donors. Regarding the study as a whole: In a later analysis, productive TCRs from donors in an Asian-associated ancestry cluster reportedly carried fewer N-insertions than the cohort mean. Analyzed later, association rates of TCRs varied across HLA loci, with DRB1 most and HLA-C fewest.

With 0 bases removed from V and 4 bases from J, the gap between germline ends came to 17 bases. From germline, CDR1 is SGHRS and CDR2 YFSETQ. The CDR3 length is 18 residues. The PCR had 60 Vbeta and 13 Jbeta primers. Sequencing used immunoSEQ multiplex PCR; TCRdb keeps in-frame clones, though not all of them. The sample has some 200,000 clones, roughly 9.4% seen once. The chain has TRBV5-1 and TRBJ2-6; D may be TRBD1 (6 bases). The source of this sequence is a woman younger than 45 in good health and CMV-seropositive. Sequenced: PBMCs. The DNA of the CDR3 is TGCGCCAGCAGCTTGGCCGCCAGGGGTGTGTTGGGGGCCAACGTCCTGACTTTC. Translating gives CASSLAARGVLGANVLTF.